Following are 25 T cell receptor beta chains from one sample sequenced in a study of CD8+CD57+ T cells in acquired aplastic anemia. The template used for profiling TCR beta VDJ and CDR3 was genomic DNA. One entry per CDR3 protein results from TCRdb running MiXCR on the reads. This table has fewer than 200,000 distinct CDR3 sequences, approximately 60% appearing once. The sequenced sample consisted of sorted CD4+, CD8+, or CD8+CD57+ T cells (not recorded which) from PBMCs. These receptors were obtained from a human donor in good health.

The chain has TRBV5-4 and TRBJ1-3, with unresolved D. The ends were cut back, 6 bases at V and 0 bases at J, with 7 bases in the middle. The CDR3 covers 13 residues. The germline V gene has CDR1 SGHNT and CDR2 YYREEE (reference sequence). In DNA form, the CDR3 reads TGTGCCAGCACGCGTAACTCTGGAAACACCATATATTTT. Protein: CASTRNSGNTIYF.

This chain links TRBV11-2 with TRBJ2-7; D uncertain. The CDR3 length is 15 residues. Germline CDR1 and CDR2: SGHAT and FQNNGV. V lost 0 bases to trimming and J lost 9 bases, with 18 bases between them. The CDR3 region has the DNA TGTGCCAGCAGCTTAGATTTTGCCTCTCCTACGAGGCAGTACTTC. Its translation is CASSLDFASPTRQYF. Based on the CDR3 plus reference TRBV11-2 and TRBJ2-7, the full variable domain is EAGVAQSPRYKIIEKRQSVAFWCNPISGHATLYWYQQILGQGPKLLIQFQNNGVVDDSQLPKDRFSAERLKGVDSTLKIQPAKLEDSAVYLCASSLDFASPTRQYFGPGTRLTVT.

The chain is built from TRBV15 and TRBJ1-1; D may be TRBD1 (5 bases). Germline V gene data show CDR1 as LNHNV and CDR2 as YYDKDF (reference sequence). CDR3 length equals 12 residues. The germline V and J ends were trimmed by 8 bases and 0 bases, with 7 bases remaining between them. CDR3 in amino acids: CATSTVNTEAFF. CDR3 coding DNA: TGTGCCACCTCGACAGTGAACACTGAAGCTTTCTTT.

This clonotype was picked up a small number of times. This chain connects TRBV6-4 to TRBJ2-7; maybe TRBD2 (5 bases). Germline values: CDR1 MRHNA, CDR2 SNTAGT. Deletions cut 6 bases from V and 1 base from J, with 16 bases between. The CDR3 is made up of 15 amino acids. CDR3 sequence (DNA): TGTGCCAGCAGCGTCAAAGCGGAGCCTTCCTACGAGCAGTACTTC. Protein product: CASSVKAEPSYEQYF.

This clonotype was observed at least ten times. The J gene is TRBJ2-5, the V gene TRBV13, with D tentatively TRBD1 (6 bases). The V end lost 3 bases, the J end lost 1 base, and 6 bases lay between the germline ends. The CDR3 runs to 13 residues. Germline V gene sequence: CDR1 PRHDT, CDR2 FYEKMQ (reference sequence). The CDR3 coding sequence is TGTGCCAGCAGCTTGGACAGCCAAGAGACCCAGTACTTC. It specifies CASSLDSQETQYF.

This chain joins TRBV20-1 and TRBJ2-1; D not resolved. This CDR3 region has 12 residues. Trimming took 5 bases from V and 12 from J, leaving 17 bases between them. Germline values: CDR1 DFQATT, CDR2 SNEGSKA (reference sequence). CDR3 in amino acids: CSAALLPLVQFF. The CDR3 DNA is TGCAGTGCTGCCCTCCTGCCCCTCGTGCAGTTCTTC.

This chain joins TRBV20-1 and TRBJ2-5, with D perhaps matching TRBD1 or TRBD2 (6 bases each). V was pared by 6 bases and J by 6 bases, with 20 bases between. The CDR3 loop spans 14 amino acids. Germline V lookup: CDR1 DFQATT, CDR2 SNEGSKA (reference sequence). CDR3 amino acids: CSANLGGASKTQYF. CDR3 coding DNA: TGCAGTGCAAATCTGGGGGGCGCATCGAAGACCCAGTACTTC.

This clonotype was detected only a few times. The DNA for the CDR3 is TGTGCCAGCAGCTTAGCGGGGGTGGTGGACAGTAGGAAGAACACTGAAGCTTTCTTT. Protein sequence: CASSLAGVVDSRKNTEAFF. The rearrangement joins TRBV7-8 to TRBJ1-1; D perhaps matches TRBD1 (6 bases). Trimming removed 0 bases from V and 1 base from J, with 21 bases in between. This CDR3 contains 19 residues. CDR1 and CDR2 (germline): SGHVS, FQNEAQ. Together with reference TRBV7-8 and TRBJ1-1, the CDR3 gives the full variable domain: GAGVSQSPRYKVAKRGQDVALRCDPISGHVSLFWYQQALGQGPEFLTYFQNEAQLDKSGLPSDRFFAERPEGSVSTLKIQRTQQEDSAVYLCASSLAGVVDSRKNTEAFFGQGTRLTVV.

The chain has TRBV5-8 and TRBJ1-2, with D unclear. The V gene lost 0 bases and the J gene lost 7 bases, with 13 bases spanning the gap. The CDR3 runs 14 residues. Germline V CDR1 and CDR2: SGHTS, YDEGEE. In DNA, the CDR3 is TGTGCCAGCAGCTTGGTCGGCTCGCCGCGTGGCTACACCTTC. Translating it yields CASSLVGSPRGYTF. The full variable domain, completed using reference TRBV5-8 and TRBJ1-2, is EAGVTQSPTHLIKTRGQQATLRCSPISGHTSVYWYQQALGLGLQFLLWYDEGEERNRGNFPPRFSGRQFPNYSSELNVNALELEDSALYLCASSLVGSPRGYTFGSGTRLTVV.

This clonotype turned up a few times. This CDR3 is CASSGWTGTENSGANVLTF. The CDR3 DNA is TGCGCCAGCAGTGGTTGGACCGGGACGGAAAACTCTGGGGCCAACGTCCTGACTTTC. V usage is TRBV10-2 and J usage is TRBJ2-6; the D gene could be TRBD1 or TRBD2 (5 bases each). V was clipped by 4 bases and J by 0 bases, with 19 bases between them. Germline lookup yields CDR1 WSHSY and CDR2 SAAADI. The CDR3 consists of 19 residues.

V usage is TRBV27 and J usage is TRBJ2-1; TRBD2 agrees at 10 bases. The CDR3 is 16 amino acids. V lost 5 bases, J lost 0 bases, and 4 bases stayed unmatched. Germline V lookup: CDR1 MNHEY, CDR2 SMNVEV (reference sequence). The CDR3 DNA follows: TGTGCCAGCAGTGGGACTAGCGACTTCTCCTACAATGAGCAGTTCTTC. Translated: CASSGTSDFSYNEQFF.

In nucleotides, the CDR3 is TGTGCCAGCAGCCAAGAAATAATACTAGCGGGGGCTTCCGATACGCAGTATTTT. Residues: CASSQEIILAGASDTQYF. The chain carries TRBV14 and TRBJ2-3, with 11 bases that match TRBD2. CDR1 is SGHDN and CDR2 is FVKESK in the germline V gene. Losses at the gene ends were 0 bases for V and 6 bases for J; bases not matched to a gene: 11. The CDR3 is made up of 18 amino acids.

The chain recombines TRBV2 with TRBJ1-1; no clear D gene. The CDR3 loop spans 15 amino acids. CDR1 is SNHLY, CDR2 FYNNEI, per germline. Trimming removed 1 base at V and 1 base at J, with 10 bases between. The CDR3 loop is CASSEERPTNTEAFF. In DNA form, the CDR3 reads TGTGCCAGCAGTGAAGAACGGCCTACGAACACTGAAGCTTTCTTT. Full variable domain (missing parts from reference TRBV2 and TRBJ1-1): EPEVTQTPSHQVTQMGQEVILRCVPISNHLYFYWYRQILGQKVEFLVSFYNNEISEKSEIFDDQFSVERPDGSNFTLKIRSTKLEDSAMYFCASSEERPTNTEAFFGQGTRLTVV.

In this sample, this clonotype turned up many times. The gene calls are TRBV3-1 and TRBJ2-7; D assignment may be TRBD1 or TRBD2 (6 bases each). The CDR3 runs 14 residues. Germline-derived CDR1 and CDR2 are LGHDT and YNNKEL (reference sequence). Trimming left V 4 bases short and J 3 bases short, with 13 bases between. CDR3 sequence reads: CASSPFEGGYEQYF. The CDR3 nucleotides are TGTGCCAGCAGCCCCTTCGAGGGGGGCTACGAGCAGTACTTC.

In this sample, this clonotype turned up a few times. V gene TRBV20-1 combines with J gene TRBJ2-7; D might be TRBD1 (5 bases). The length of the CDR3 is 15 residues. Germline V gene sequence: CDR1 DFQATT, CDR2 SNEGSKA (reference sequence). Between the trimmed V and J ends, which lost 3 bases and 5 bases, there was a span of 20 bases. The CDR3 DNA reads TGCAGTGCTAGTAATTGGGTCAGGGCCTTTAACGAGCAGTACTTC. Translation gives CSASNWVRAFNEQYF.

The chain links TRBV7-9 to TRBJ1-1; D is unclear. The CDR3 is made up of 13 amino acids. Germline V CDR1 and CDR2: SEHNR, FQNEAQ (reference sequence). The V end lost 4 bases, the J end lost 2 bases, and 8 bases lay between the germline ends. The CDR3 DNA follows: TGTGCCAGCAGCTCCAAGAGCAACACTGAAGCTTTCTTT. Its protein product is CASSSKSNTEAFF.

The rearrangement joins TRBV7-8 to TRBJ2-2; weak D call: TRBD1 (5 bases). The germline gives CDR1 SGHVS, CDR2 FQNEAQ. Between the trimmed V and J ends, which lost 1 base and 6 bases, there was a span of 6 bases. There are 13 residues in the CDR3. The CDR3 is CASSLVGAGELFF. CDR3 DNA sequence: TGTGCCAGCAGCTTAGTAGGGGCCGGGGAGCTGTTTTTT. The complete variable domain, with remaining parts taken from reference TRBV7-8 and TRBJ2-2, reads GAGVSQSPRYKVAKRGQDVALRCDPISGHVSLFWYQQALGQGPEFLTYFQNEAQLDKSGLPSDRFFAERPEGSVSTLKIQRTQQEDSAVYLCASSLVGAGELFFGEGSRLTVL.

The chain combines TRBV13 with TRBJ1-1; D may be TRBD1 (6 bases). Germline CDR1 and CDR2: PRHDT and FYEKMQ (reference sequence). Trimming left V 1 base short and J 6 bases short, with 9 bases between. This CDR3 has 13 residues. The CDR3 DNA sequence: TGTGCCAGCAGCTTAGAGGAGGGGGCTGAAGCTTTCTTT. Translated, it gives CASSLEEGAEAFF.

This clonotype was picked up many times. V gene TRBV7-9 combines with J gene TRBJ2-5; D is tentatively TRBD1 or TRBD2 (6 bases each). The ends were cut back, 2 bases at V and 0 bases at J, with 19 bases in the middle. The CDR3 is 18 amino acids. Germline V CDR1 and CDR2: SEHNR, FQNEAQ (reference sequence). The CDR3 coding sequence is TGTGCCAGCAGCTTAAAGGGGACGGGGGCACGAAACCAAGAGACCCAGTACTTC. This encodes CASSLKGTGARNQETQYF.

This clonotype occurred a few times. CDR3 region: CASSSGQGFGYTF. For the CDR3, the DNA is TGTGCCAGCAGCTCGGGACAGGGCTTCGGCTACACCTTC. The chain uses TRBV7-2 and TRBJ1-2, with 9 bases that match TRBD1. The CDR3 has 13 amino acids. Germline CDR1 reads SGHTA; CDR2 reads FQGNSA. Trimming took 4 bases from V and 8 from J; bases not matched to a gene: 5.

This clonotype appeared many times. This rearrangement joins TRBV9 to TRBJ1-1, with D perhaps TRBD1 (6 bases). The V gene lost 0 bases and the J gene lost 6 bases, with 24 bases spanning the gap. Germline assignment: CDR1 SGDLS and CDR2 YYNGEE. The CDR3 loop spans 18 amino acids. The CDR3 reads CASSVEGGGPSSKAEAFF. Written as DNA, the CDR3 is TGTGCCAGCAGCGTAGAAGGGGGGGGTCCGAGTTCGAAGGCTGAAGCTTTCTTT.

This chain uses TRBV20-1 with TRBJ2-5, with D possibly TRBD2 on 5 matching bases. CDR3 length: 16 amino acids. The germline V gene has CDR1 DFQATT and CDR2 SNEGSKA (reference sequence). Trimming took 3 bases from V and 5 from J, leaving 22 bases between them. Written as DNA, the CDR3 is TGCAGTGCTAGCTTGAGAGGGCCCAATTTCCTGGAGACCCAGTACTTC. The encoded protein is CSASLRGPNFLETQYF.

The count of this clonotype is one. This chain uses TRBV2 with TRBJ2-1; 7 bases are shared with TRBD2. Germline V CDR1 and CDR2: SNHLY, FYNNEI. V gave up 4 bases and J gave up 8 bases; unmatched junction bases: 11. The CDR3 loop spans 15 amino acids. The CDR3 nucleotides read TGTGCCAGCAGTGCGGTTGGAGGGAGGGCCGATGAGCAGTTCTTC. Protein product: CASSAVGGRADEQFF.

V and J are TRBV19 and TRBJ2-3; D tentatively fits TRBD1 or TRBD2 (5 bases each). The V end lost 8 bases, the J end lost 0 bases, and 18 bases lay between the germline ends. This CDR3 has 16 amino acids. Per germline, CDR1 LNHDA and CDR2 SQIVND (reference sequence). The CDR3 DNA follows: TGTGCCAGTTGTACCGGGACCAGGACTAGCACAGATACGCAGTATTTT. Amino acids: CASCTGTRTSTDTQYF.

In regard to this clonotype: A much larger clone lies one base from this, so it may be a read error. The rearrangement uses TRBV6-2 or TRBV6-3 and TRBJ1-1; D remains unclear. Trimming took 2 bases from V and 3 from J, leaving 13 bases between them. Per germline, CDR1 MNHEY and CDR2 SVGEGT. The CDR3 loop spans 15 amino acids. The CDR3 DNA reads as TGTGCCAGCAGTTACGATGGGCAACTGGACACTGAAGCTTTCTTT. Its translation: CASSYDGQLDTEAFF.